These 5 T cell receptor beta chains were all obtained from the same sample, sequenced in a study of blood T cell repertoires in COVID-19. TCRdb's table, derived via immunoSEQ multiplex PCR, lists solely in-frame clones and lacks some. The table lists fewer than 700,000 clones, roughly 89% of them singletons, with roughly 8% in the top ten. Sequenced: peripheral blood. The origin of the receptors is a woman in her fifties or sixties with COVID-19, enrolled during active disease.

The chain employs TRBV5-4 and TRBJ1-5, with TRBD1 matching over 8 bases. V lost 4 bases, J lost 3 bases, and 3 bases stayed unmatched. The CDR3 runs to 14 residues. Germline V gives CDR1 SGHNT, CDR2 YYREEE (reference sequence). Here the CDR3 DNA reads TGTGCCAGCAGCGTGGACAGGGTCAATCAGCCCCAGCATTTT. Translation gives CASSVDRVNQPQHF.

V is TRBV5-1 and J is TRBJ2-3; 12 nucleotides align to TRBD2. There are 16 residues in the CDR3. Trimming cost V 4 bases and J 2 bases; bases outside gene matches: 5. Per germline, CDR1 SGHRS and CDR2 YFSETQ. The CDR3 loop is CASSPRTSGVTDTQYF. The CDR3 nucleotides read TGCGCCAGCAGCCCGCGGACTAGCGGGGTCACAGATACGCAGTATTTT.

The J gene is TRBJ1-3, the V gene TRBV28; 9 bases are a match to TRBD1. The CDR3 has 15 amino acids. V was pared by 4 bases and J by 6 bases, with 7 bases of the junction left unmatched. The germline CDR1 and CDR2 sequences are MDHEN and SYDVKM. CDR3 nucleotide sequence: TGTGCCAGCAGTTCCCGGGACAGGGAGGTAAACACCATATATTTT. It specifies CASSSRDREVNTIYF.

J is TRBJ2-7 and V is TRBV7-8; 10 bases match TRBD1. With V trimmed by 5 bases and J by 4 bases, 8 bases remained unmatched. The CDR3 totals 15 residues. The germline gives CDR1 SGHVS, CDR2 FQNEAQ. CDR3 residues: CASSLLDRGRYEQYF. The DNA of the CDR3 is TGTGCCAGCAGCCTCTTAGACAGGGGGCGATACGAGCAGTACTTC.

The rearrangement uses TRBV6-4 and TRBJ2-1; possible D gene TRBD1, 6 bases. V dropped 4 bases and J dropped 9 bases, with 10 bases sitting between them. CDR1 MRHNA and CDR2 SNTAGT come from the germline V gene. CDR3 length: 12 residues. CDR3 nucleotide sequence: TGTGCCAGCAGTGTAGGGGGTTCTGAGCAGTTCTTC. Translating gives CASSVGGSEQFF.